Listed here are 20 T cell receptor beta chains from one sample, sequenced in a study of cytomegalovirus exposure and HLA in healthy donors (dated by TCRdb to about 2017). Library generation was performed with the immunoSEQ multiplex PCR assay. TCRdb re-hosts the immuneACCESS table, in-frame sequences only. Its copies lack some clones; in the studies checked, an unresolved V gene accounts for under half of them, and the cause for the rest is not known. Across this sample there are about 64,000 clones, with roughly 96% seen only once. The ten largest clones add up to approximately 6% of the sample. Specimen: PBMCs. Source of these receptors: a woman younger than 35 in good health and CMV-seropositive.

J is TRBJ1-6 and V is TRBV6-6, with D hard to call. The CDR3 extends over 14 amino acids. Germline loops: CDR1 MNHNY, CDR2 SVGAGI (reference sequence). V was clipped by 1 base and J by 10 bases, with 11 bases between them. The DNA of the CDR3 is TGTGCCAGCAGTTACTATAGTTCTAACTCACCCCTCCACTTT. This sequence encodes CASSYYSSNSPLHF.

The V gene is TRBV30, the J gene TRBJ2-1; 8 bases fit TRBD2. After removal of 2 bases from V and 7 bases from J, the junction contained 7 bases not matched to a gene. This CDR3 has 14 residues. CDR1 and CDR2 (germline): GTSNPN, SVGIG (reference sequence). As DNA, the CDR3 is TGTGCCTGGAGTCAAAGCGGGAGATTGAATGAGCAGTTCTTC. As protein: CAWSQSGRLNEQFF. Variable domain in full (rest from reference TRBV30 and TRBJ2-1): SQTIHQWPATLVQPVGSPLSLECTVEGTSNPNLYWYRQAAGRGLQLLFYSVGIGQISSEVPQNLSASRPQDRQFILSSKKLLLSDSGFYLCAWSQSGRLNEQFFGPGTRLTVL.

The chain carries TRBV7-3 and TRBJ1-1; D perhaps matches TRBD1 (5 bases). Germline V gives CDR1 SGHTA, CDR2 FQGTGA. V gave up 2 bases and J gave up 5 bases, with 15 bases separating them. This CDR3 spans 15 amino acids. The CDR3 protein is CASSLYAGPGTEAFF. CDR3 sequence (DNA): TGTGCCAGCAGCTTATATGCAGGGCCAGGGACTGAAGCTTTCTTT. Full variable domain (remainder filled in from reference TRBV7-3 and TRBJ1-1): GAGVSQTPSNKVTEKGKYVELRCDPISGHTALYWYRQSLGQGPEFLIYFQGTGAADDSGLPNDRFFAVRPEGSVSTLKIQRTERGDSAVYLCASSLYAGPGTEAFFGQGTRLTVV.

The rearrangement links TRBV27 to TRBJ2-3; 7 bases align to TRBD1. The CDR3 has 15 residues. CDR1 is MNHEY and CDR2 is SMNVEV in the germline V gene (reference sequence). Trimming cost V 6 bases and J 2 bases; bases outside gene matches: 8. The CDR3 region is CASSDRDLDTDTQYF. In DNA, the CDR3 is TGTGCCAGCAGCGACAGGGATTTGGACACAGATACGCAGTATTTT.

The V gene is TRBV6-1, the J gene TRBJ1-4; 7 bases fit TRBD1. Trimming at V came to 6 bases and at J to 3 bases, leaving 4 bases not matched to a gene. The CDR3 has 14 amino acids. Germline V CDR1 and CDR2: MNHNS, SASEGT. The CDR3 sequence: CASRRTGANEKLFF. The CDR3 DNA is TGTGCCAGCAGAAGGACAGGTGCTAATGAAAAACTGTTTTTT.

The V call is TRBV4-3, the J call TRBJ2-3; D possibly corresponds to TRBD2 (5 bases). V lost 0 bases to trimming and J lost 1 base, with 8 bases between them. The CDR3 length is 15 residues. Germline values: CDR1 LGHNA, CDR2 YSLEER. The CDR3 bases are TGCGCCAGCAGCCAAGATAACGGGGGCACAGATACGCAGTATTTT. Protein product: CASSQDNGGTDTQYF.

Details on this clone: A read error may produce the germline difference seen at one junction end. The chain uses TRBV7-9 and TRBJ2-7, with 8 bases aligning to TRBD2. This CDR3 is 16 amino acids long. The germline V gene encodes CDR1 SEHNR and CDR2 FQNEAQ (reference sequence). CDR3 in DNA: TGTGCCAGCAGCGAATCCCGGGGGGGAGCCTCCCACGAGCAGTACTTC. Translated, it gives CASSESRGGASHEQYF.

This chain links TRBV7-2 with TRBJ1-2; D ambiguous. Trimming cost V 2 bases and J 8 bases, with 9 bases left between them. CDR1 SGHTA and CDR2 FQGNSA come from the germline V gene. The CDR3 contains 12 residues. The CDR3 region is CASSLTGTGYTF. The CDR3 DNA follows: TGTGCCAGCAGCTTAACGGGTACCGGCTACACCTTC.

The chain has TRBV7-3 and TRBJ2-7, with D hard to call. Trimming stripped 3 bases from V and 5 bases from J, with 14 bases between. Looked up from germline, CDR1 is SGHTA and CDR2 is FQGTGA. This CDR3 spans 14 amino acids. Here the CDR3 DNA reads TGTGCCAGCAGCTTGTCGTCGGTCCTCGACGAGCAGTACTTC. Translating gives CASSLSSVLDEQYF.

J is TRBJ1-3 and V is TRBV27; D perhaps matches TRBD1 (6 bases). Deletions cut 5 bases from V and 3 bases from J, with 11 bases between. Germline V CDR1 and CDR2: MNHEY, SMNVEV (reference sequence). The CDR3 contains 14 residues. The CDR3 region has the DNA TGTGCCAGCAGTATCCAGGGGCATGGAAACACCATATATTTT. Translating gives CASSIQGHGNTIYF.

The chain joins TRBV11-2 to TRBJ2-7, with TRBD1 identical over 8 bases. V dropped 0 bases and J dropped 2; count of bases not matched to a gene: 3. Germline values: CDR1 SGHAT, CDR2 FQNNGV. This CDR3 contains 15 residues. CDR3 DNA: TGTGCCAGCAGCTTAGAGCAGGGGGCGACCTACGAGCAGTACTTC. Its protein is CASSLEQGATYEQYF. Filled out from reference TRBV11-2 and TRBJ2-7, the complete variable domain reads EAGVAQSPRYKIIEKRQSVAFWCNPISGHATLYWYQQILGQGPKLLIQFQNNGVVDDSQLPKDRFSAERLKGVDSTLKIQPAKLEDSAVYLCASSLEQGATYEQYFGPGTRLTVT.

V and J are TRBV25-1 and TRBJ2-7; 7 bases map to TRBD1. Germline V gene data show CDR1 as MGHDK and CDR2 as SYGVNS. Trimming cost V 3 bases and J 5 bases; bases outside gene matches: 7. The CDR3 runs 14 residues. In DNA, the CDR3 is TGTGCCAGCAGTGACCCGACCGACAGGGACGAGCAGTACTTC. Protein sequence: CASSDPTDRDEQYF.

J is TRBJ2-2 and V is TRBV25-1, with TRBD1 identical over 10 bases. This CDR3 is built from 16 residues. Germline V gene data show CDR1 as MGHDK and CDR2 as SYGVNS. Losses at the gene ends were 5 bases for V and 4 bases for J; bases not matched to a gene: 7. The CDR3 loop reads CASSQPGTGATGELFF. The CDR3, as DNA: TGTGCCAGCAGTCAACCGGGGACAGGGGCCACCGGGGAGCTGTTTTTT.

The chain recombines TRBV27 with TRBJ2-1, with D unclear. The CDR3 has 11 residues. The germline V gene has CDR1 MNHEY and CDR2 SMNVEV (reference sequence). V was clipped by 4 bases and J by 5 bases, with 3 bases between them. CDR3 loop: CASSSNNEQFF. In DNA form, the CDR3 reads TGTGCCAGCAGTTCCAACAATGAGCAGTTCTTC.

The chain carries TRBV5-6 and TRBJ1-1; 8 bases are a match to TRBD1. Germline assignment: CDR1 SGHDT and CDR2 YYEEEE. J gave up 5 bases and V 4 bases, and 7 bases lay outside the gene matches. The CDR3 loop spans 14 amino acids. CDR3 in amino acids: CASSTPGGGTEAFF. CDR3 bases: TGTGCCAGCAGCACTCCAGGGGGCGGAACTGAAGCTTTCTTT.

The rearrangement joins TRBV19 to TRBJ1-2; 9 nucleotides align to TRBD1. V shed 3 bases and J 8 bases; nucleotides not matched to a gene: 7. Germline V gene sequence: CDR1 LNHDA, CDR2 SQIVND (reference sequence). This CDR3 comprises 14 residues. The CDR3 spells CASSIGKDRGGYTF. The DNA of the CDR3 is TGTGCCAGTAGTATTGGAAAGGACAGGGGCGGCTACACCTTC.

The chain links TRBV19 to TRBJ1-1; D call uncertain. The CDR3 contains 14 residues. Deletions cut 0 bases from V and 2 bases from J, with 7 bases between. The germline V gene has CDR1 LNHDA and CDR2 SQIVND (reference sequence). CDR3 DNA sequence: TGTGCCAGTAGTATAGATCCCCTTAACACTGAAGCTTTCTTT. Amino acids: CASSIDPLNTEAFF.

The genes are TRBV10-3 and TRBJ2-7; possibly TRBD2 for D (6 bases). There are 12 residues in the CDR3. CDR1 and CDR2 from the germline V gene are ENHRY and SYGVKD. V was pared by 5 bases and J by 4 bases, with 9 bases between. This chain's CDR3 is CAISSSEYEQYF. CDR3 sequence (DNA): TGTGCCATCAGTTCTAGCGAGTACGAGCAGTACTTC.

This rearrangement joins TRBV18 to TRBJ2-7; 8 nucleotides align to TRBD1. V dropped 2 bases and J dropped 6; count of bases not matched to a gene: 12. The CDR3 totals 16 residues. Germline V gene data show CDR1 as KGHSH and CDR2 as LQKENI. The CDR3 protein is CASSPNWQGATGEQYF. The CDR3 nucleotides are TGTGCCAGCTCACCAAATTGGCAGGGGGCTACGGGCGAGCAGTACTTC.

Only one count was recorded for this clone. The chain employs TRBV18 and TRBJ2-5; no definite D call. Trimming removed 3 bases at V and 5 bases at J, with 13 bases between. This CDR3 has 14 amino acids. Germline lookup yields CDR1 KGHSH and CDR2 LQKENI. CDR3 amino acids: CASSPPVGGETQYF. The CDR3 bases are TGTGCCAGCTCACCCCCGGTCGGTGGTGAGACCCAGTACTTC. The whole variable domain, remainder taken from reference TRBV18 and TRBJ2-5, is NAGVMQNPRHLVRRRGQEARLRCSPMKGHSHVYWYRQLPEEGLKFMVYLQKENIIDESGMPKERFSAEFPKEGPSILRIQQVVRGDSAAYFCASSPPVGGETQYFGPGTRLLVL.